The T cell receptor beta chain under discussion was sequenced for a study of T cells after yellow fever vaccination. Overall study results and limits: Overlap between CD4 and CD8 compartments was detected for a small share of clonotypes.

Note on this clonotype: What it binds is not known.

TCRdb itself ran the 5' RACE reads through MiXCR, one entry per CDR3 protein. The sample holds roughly 240,000 distinct CDR3 sequences; less than 7.5% are singletons and the top ten take approximately 1.1%. The CDR3 totals 17 residues. Germline V gives CDR1 SGHDN, CDR2 FVKESK. V lost 3 bases, J lost 7 bases, and 13 bases stayed unmatched. The receptor was isolated from a man aged 25-40 years who received the YFV17D yellow fever vaccine. The source material was CD4+ T cells sorted from PBMCs, sampled on the day of the yellow fever booster vaccination. V gene TRBV14 combines with J gene TRBJ2-1, with TRBD1 identical over 9 bases. For the CDR3, the DNA is TGTGCCAGCAGCCACGTGGTTACGCCGGGGACAGGGAATGAGCAGTTCTTC. As protein: CASSHVVTPGTGNEQFF.